This is a list of T cell receptor beta chains from one sample in a study of T cell changes during pregnancy in multiple sclerosis. Repertoires were generated with immunoSEQ multiplex PCR, while TCRdb's copy carries only in-frame clones and drops some. Of 60,000 to 80,000 clones listed, more than 85% were seen once; the top ten hold roughly 3.3%. The sample consisted of peripheral blood, taken before pregnancy. Receptor source: a female donor with multiple sclerosis, enrolled in a pregnancy study. The CDR3 runs from the conserved cysteine through the conserved F or W. D genes are given only for firm matches. Clone size is shown for a subset of rows, as once, few, many or a class of expanded clone.

NA	TRBJ1-3	NA	TRBV5-1	CASSLVAYHSGNTIYF	TGCGCCAGCAGCTTGGTCGCGTATCACTCTGGAAACACCATATATTTT
once	TRBJ2-7	TRBD2	TRBV9	CASSFRLAGVSEQYF	TGTGCCAGCAGCTTTCGACTAGCGGGAGTGTCGGAGCAGTACTTC
NA	TRBJ1-6	NA	TRBV27	CASSLGGPSPLHF	TGTGCCAGCAGCCTAGGCGGGCCTTCACCCCTCCACTTT
NA	TRBJ1-2	NA	TRBV30	CASHRQSNYGYTF	TGTGCCTCCCATCGACAGTCTAACTATGGCTACACCTTC
NA	TRBJ2-6	NA	TRBV27	CASSLTGSSGANVLTF	TGTGCCAGCAGCCTAACAGGGAGCTCTGGGGCCAACGTCCTGACTTTC
NA	TRBJ2-3	TRBD2	TRBV9	CASSVEGAGGRTDTQYF	TGTGCCAGCAGCGTAGAAGGAGCGGGGGGACGCACAGATACGCAGTATTTT
NA	TRBJ2-7	TRBD2	TRBV5-1	CASSLGYGGGFDEQYF	TGCGCCAGCAGCTTGGGGTACGGGGGAGGGTTTGACGAGCAGTACTTC
once	TRBJ2-1	NA	TRBV14	CASSQTPNLEQFF	TGTGCCAGCAGCCAAACTCCCAATCTTGAGCAGTTCTTC
NA	TRBJ2-7	TRBD1	TRBV7-8	CASSPSQGEEQYF	TGTGCCAGCAGCCCTTCACAGGGGGAGGAGCAGTACTTC
NA	TRBJ2-3	TRBD2	TRBV6-1	CASRGLAYTDTQYF	TGTGCCAGCAGGGGACTAGCATACACAGATACGCAGTATTTT
NA	TRBJ2-7	TRBD1	TRBV30	CAWSVKWTGAHEQYF	TGTGCCTGGAGTGTAAAGTGGACAGGGGCGCACGAGCAGTACTTC